This T cell receptor beta chain comes out of a study of blood T cell repertoires in COVID-19. At the level of the study: Samples of COVID-19 (acute and convalescent) were obtained from the United States, Italy and Spain.

Germline V lookup: CDR1 SGHRS, CDR2 YFSETQ. The CDR3 covers 14 residues. With 2 bases removed from V and 9 bases from J, the gap between germline ends came to 17 bases. Participants, 18 to 89 years old, spanned about two dozen US areas. Grouping used clinical history reported by participants in a survey and questionnaire. How the authors handled the data: Counts of nucleated cells, estimated from reference gene primer amplification, were obtained. Clones were sequenced by immunoSEQ multiplex PCR, and TCRdb holds only the in-frame ones, with some missing. V, J and clone size are taken as reported in that table, and D and trimming were inferred from the DNA itself. The data show 290,000 or so clones, 90% seen once.

The sequence derives from a woman aged 25 to 39 who had recovered from COVID-19. J is TRBJ2-5 and V is TRBV5-1, with D possibly being TRBD1 (6 bases). The sequenced sample was PBMCs or T cells enriched from blood (not recorded which). The DNA of the CDR3 is TGCGCCAGCAGCTTACTAACAGGGAATGAGGCCCAGTACTTC. Its protein product is CASSLLTGNEAQYF.